The present T cell receptor beta chain was sequenced within a study of vaccination and CD4 T cells after COVID-19. Sample treatment: roughly 11-day PBMC culture with coronavirus spike peptide pools or control peptides (ViraFEST assay). One should note that the unexposed donor's CD4+ T cells were collected before the COVID-19 pandemic (2011-2018). ViraFEST expanded antigen-specific T cells with peptide pools, then sequenced TCRs. The table lists this clonotype with a few counts. Its cognate antigen is unknown. Cultured CD4+ T cells had their DNA profiled by the Oncomine TCR Beta short-read assay. Genomic DNA was extracted from cultured CD4+ T cells. Via MiXCR, TCRdb re-called the PCR reads, giving one row per CDR3 protein. This sample yields about 7,900 distinct CDR3 sequences, of which approximately 30% are seen a single time; approximately 13% belongs to the top ten. The CDR3 covers 12 residues. Trimming removed 6 bases at V and 1 base at J, with 6 bases between.

The sequence was collected from a human donor in good health. The sequenced sample was CD4+ T cells from blood, cultured in vitro. The gene calls are TRBV12-3 or TRBV12-4 and TRBJ1-2; D gene unclear. CDR3 amino acids: CASSMNNYGYTF. The CDR3 bases are TGTGCCAGCAGCATGAATAACTATGGCTACACCTTC.